Below, 19 T cell receptor beta chains from the same sample are listed, as sequenced in a study of tumor-infiltrating lymphocytes in oesophageal squamous cell carcinoma. TCRdb analysed the PCR reads with MiXCR anew, one entry per CDR3 protein. The sample records 15,000 to 20,000 distinct CDR3 sequences, 40% to 45% being singletons. The sample was blood. The receptors here all came from a female donor with esophageal squamous cell carcinoma.

Turning to this clonotype: The junction departs from germline at one end; a sequencing error may be responsible. V usage is TRBV7-2 and J usage is TRBJ2-5; D not certain. Germline loops: CDR1 SGHTA, CDR2 FQGNSA. The CDR3 covers 11 residues. CDR3 protein: CAGSQRQAQYF. CDR3 in DNA: TGTGCCGGCAGCCAAAGGCAGGCCCAGTACTTC.

The chain has TRBV7-6 and TRBJ1-4; no reliable D call. Trimming cost V 0 bases and J 16 bases, with 21 bases left between them. Germline-derived CDR1 and CDR2 are SGHVS and FNYEAQ. The CDR3 spans 15 residues. CDR3 loop: CASSLAGREMNEQFF. CDR3 sequence (DNA): TGTGCCAGCAGCTTAGCGGGCCGGGAGATGAATGAGCAGTTTTTT.

The rearrangement links TRBV7-2 to TRBJ2-3; TRBD2 aligns across 12 bases. TRBJ2-1 explains the end of the DNA better; the J call may be wrong. The CDR3 is made up of 15 amino acids. Germline-derived CDR1 and CDR2 are SGHTA and FQGNSA. CDR3 nucleotides: TGTGCCAGCAGCTTAGGGACTAGCGGGGCCAATGAGCAGTTCTTC. Translating it yields CASSLGTSGANEQFF.

This chain uses TRBV7-9 with TRBJ2-1, with a tentative D call TRBD1 (6 bases). V lost 5 bases and J 3 bases, leaving 11 bases between the germline ends. The CDR3 totals 14 residues. Germline lookup yields CDR1 SEHNR and CDR2 FQNEAQ (reference sequence). For the CDR3, the DNA is TGTGCCAGCAGCGGTGGGACAAGCTACAATGAGCAGTTCTTC. This sequence encodes CASSGGTSYNEQFF.

CDR3 bases: TGTGCCAGCAGCTTGGCGGGACCCACAGATACGCAGTATTTT. It codes for CASSLAGPTDTQYF. The chain is built from TRBV7-3 and TRBJ2-3; tentative D call: TRBD2 (6 bases). Germline CDR1 and CDR2: SGHTA and FQGTGA. With 3 bases removed from V and 2 bases from J, the gap between germline ends came to 9 bases. This CDR3 contains 14 residues.

The chain is built from TRBV5-4 and TRBJ2-3; 12 nucleotides line up with TRBD2. The end of the DNA aligns better with TRBJ2-5, so the J call may be wrong. Germline assignment: CDR1 SGHNT and CDR2 YYREEE (reference sequence). CDR3 size: 16 residues. CDR3 in DNA: TGTGCCAGCAGCTTGCGGCTAGCGGGAGGGGGGGAGACCCAGTACTTC. Protein product: CASSLRLAGGGETQYF.

Many counts were recorded for this clonotype. The chain couples TRBV19 to TRBJ2-1; TRBD1 agrees at 10 bases. The DNA end favors TRBJ2-7, so the J call may be wrong. Germline V gives CDR1 LNHDA, CDR2 SQIVND (reference sequence). This CDR3 is 14 amino acids long. The CDR3 loop is CASSIDRGPYEQYF. The CDR3 bases are TGTGCCAGTAGTATCGACAGGGGGCCCTACGAGCAGTACTTC.

This clonotype was counted a few times. The CDR3 DNA reads as TGTGCCAGCAGCTTCGGACAGGGCTTATACGAGCAGTACTTC. This gives the protein CASSFGQGLYEQYF. The rearrangement uses TRBV7-8 and TRBJ2-7; the match to TRBD1 covers 8 bases. The germline gives CDR1 SGHVS, CDR2 FQNEAQ. V dropped 3 bases and J dropped 4; count of bases not matched to a gene: 5. The CDR3 loop spans 14 amino acids.

Here the CDR3 reads CASSLGTPGEWQYF. CDR3 nucleotide sequence: TGTGCCAGCAGCTTAGGCACCCCGGGAGAATGGCAGTACTTC. The rearrangement joins TRBV7-6 to TRBJ2-5, with D possibly being TRBD2 (6 bases). The CDR3 runs to 14 residues. The germline CDR1 and CDR2 sequences are SGHVS and FNYEAQ. The V end was cut by 1 base, the J end by 11 bases, with 17 bases between.

This clonotype was counted between two and nine times. The chain carries TRBV2 and TRBJ2-1; 10 positions match TRBD1. The J call may not be correct, given that the DNA end is closer to TRBJ2-7. Germline V gives CDR1 SNHLY, CDR2 FYNNEI. The CDR3 length is 15 residues. The DNA for the CDR3 is TGTGCCAGCAGGAGACGGACAGGGGGGGCCTACGAGCAGTACTTC. It is translated as CASRRRTGGAYEQYF.

Many counts were recorded for this clonotype. V usage is TRBV29-1 and J usage is TRBJ2-6, with D maybe TRBD1 (5 bases). CDR1 is SQVTM, CDR2 ANQGSEA, per germline. The CDR3 is 14 amino acids. With 4 bases removed from V and 0 bases from J, the gap between germline ends came to 7 bases. The CDR3 reads CSVGQSSGANVLTF. DNA of the CDR3: TGCAGCGTTGGACAGTCCTCTGGGGCCAACGTCCTGACTTTC.

This clonotype occurred a few times. The chain is built from TRBV2 and TRBJ1-3; unclear D gene. The length of the CDR3 is 11 residues. Deletions cut 7 bases from V and 3 bases from J, with 4 bases between. Germline CDR1 is SNHLY and CDR2 is FYNNEI. The CDR3: CASMVGNTIYF. The CDR3 nucleotides read TGTGCCAGCATGGTTGGAAACACCATATATTTT.

Turning to this clonotype: A junction end diverges from the germline sequence, so it may reflect a read error. The CDR3 region is CASSEQRASERLFF. Written as DNA, the CDR3 is TGTGCCAGCAGTGAACAGAGGGCGTCTGAAAGACTGTTTTTT. The chain employs TRBV12-3 or TRBV12-4 and TRBJ1-4, with D uncertain. This CDR3 contains 14 residues.

The rearrangement links TRBV24-1 to TRBJ2-5, with 8 nucleotides matching TRBD2. Matching the DNA end better, TRBJ2-7 makes the J call doubtful. The CDR3 length is 15 residues. Germline loops: CDR1 KGHDR, CDR2 SFDVKD. Here the CDR3 DNA reads TGTGCCACCAGTGATTTGACTAGCGGCTCCTACGAGCAGTACTTC. Protein product: CATSDLTSGSYEQYF.

The V and J genes are TRBV7-2 and TRBJ2-4; 8 nucleotides agree with TRBD1. The DNA end favors TRBJ2-1, so the J call may be wrong. Germline V gives CDR1 SGHTA, CDR2 FQGNSA. The CDR3 length is 16 residues. The CDR3 DNA sequence: TGTGCCAGCAGCAATGCACTCCTGACAGGGGTGTACGAGCAGTTCTTC. Protein: CASSNALLTGVYEQFF.

The genes are TRBV27 and TRBJ1-2, with D perhaps TRBD1 (5 bases). V lost 2 bases and J 3 bases, leaving 7 bases between the germline ends. The V gene's germline CDR1 is MNHEY and CDR2 SMNVEV (reference sequence). CDR3 size: 13 residues. The chain's CDR3 is CASSLEGYYGYTF. The CDR3, as DNA: TGTGCCAGCAGTTTAGAGGGGTACTATGGCTACACCTTC.

This chain links TRBV12-3 or TRBV12-4 with TRBJ2-7; TRBD1 is a possible D gene (5 bases). The DNA end favors TRBJ2-5, so the J call may be wrong. The CDR3 has 13 amino acids. The CDR3 nucleotides are TGTGCCAGCAGCCTATCCCCAGGGGAGACCCAGTACTTC. Translation gives CASSLSPGETQYF.

This clonotype was seen a few times. A much more abundant neighbour one base away suggests this may be a read error. The V and J genes are TRBV19 and TRBJ1-2; 7 bases are shared with TRBD1. The CDR3 is 15 residues long. Germline-derived CDR1 and CDR2 are LNHDA and SQIVND (reference sequence). CDR3 region: CPSSPQGQSNYGYTF. The DNA for the CDR3 is TGTCCCAGTAGTCCTCAGGGACAGTCTAACTATGGCTACACCTTC.

Within the sample, this clonotype is medium-sized. The DNA for the CDR3 is TGTGCCAGCAGCTTCCAGGGACAGACTACAATTAGGGAGCAGTTCTTC. Amino acids: CASSFQGQTTIREQFF. This chain uses TRBV11-2 with TRBJ2-1, with 7 nucleotides matching TRBD1. Germline CDR1 and CDR2: SGHAT and FQNNGV. V dropped 3 bases and J dropped 10; count of bases not matched to a gene: 15. This CDR3 spans 16 amino acids.